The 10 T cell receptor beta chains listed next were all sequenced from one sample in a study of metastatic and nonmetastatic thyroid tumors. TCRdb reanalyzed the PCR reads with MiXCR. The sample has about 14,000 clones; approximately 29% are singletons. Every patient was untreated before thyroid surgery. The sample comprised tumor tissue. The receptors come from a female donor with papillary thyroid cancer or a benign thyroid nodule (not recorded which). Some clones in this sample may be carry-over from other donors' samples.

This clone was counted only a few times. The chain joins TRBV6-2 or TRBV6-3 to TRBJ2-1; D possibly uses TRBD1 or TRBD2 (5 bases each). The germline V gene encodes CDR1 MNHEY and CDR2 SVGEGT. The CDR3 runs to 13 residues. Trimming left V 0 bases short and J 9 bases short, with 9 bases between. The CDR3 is CASSYSGAGEQFF. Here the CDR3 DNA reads TGTGCCAGCAGTTACTCAGGGGCGGGTGAGCAGTTCTTC.

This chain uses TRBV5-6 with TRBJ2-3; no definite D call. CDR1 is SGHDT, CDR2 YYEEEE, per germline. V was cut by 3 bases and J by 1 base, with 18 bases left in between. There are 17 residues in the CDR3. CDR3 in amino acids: CASSSKTAVLGTDTQYF. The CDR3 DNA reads TGTGCCAGCAGCTCAAAGACGGCAGTCCTTGGCACAGATACGCAGTATTTT.

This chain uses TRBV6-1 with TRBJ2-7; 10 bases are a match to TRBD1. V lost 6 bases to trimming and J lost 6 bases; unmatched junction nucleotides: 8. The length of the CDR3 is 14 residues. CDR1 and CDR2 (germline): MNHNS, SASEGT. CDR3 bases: TGTGCCAGCAGCCGTGGGACAGGGGAATTCGAGCAGTACTTC. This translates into CASSRGTGEFEQYF.

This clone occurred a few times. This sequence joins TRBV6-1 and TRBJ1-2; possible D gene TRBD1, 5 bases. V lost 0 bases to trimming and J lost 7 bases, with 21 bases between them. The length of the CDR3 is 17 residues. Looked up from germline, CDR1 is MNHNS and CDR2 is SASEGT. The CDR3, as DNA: TGTGCCAGCAGTGAAGCAAGGGGCCTGGAAAGGGTCTTTGGCTACACCTTC. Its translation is CASSEARGLERVFGYTF.

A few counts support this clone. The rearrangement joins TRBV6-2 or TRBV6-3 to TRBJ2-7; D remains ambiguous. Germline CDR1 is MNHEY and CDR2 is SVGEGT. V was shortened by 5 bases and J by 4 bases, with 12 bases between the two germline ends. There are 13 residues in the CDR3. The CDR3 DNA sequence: TGTGCCAGCAGTCACCCCCCGAGTTACGAGCAGTACTTC. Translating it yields CASSHPPSYEQYF.

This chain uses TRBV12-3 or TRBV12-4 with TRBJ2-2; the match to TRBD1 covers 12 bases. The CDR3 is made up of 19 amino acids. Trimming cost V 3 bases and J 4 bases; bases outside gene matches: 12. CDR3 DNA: TGTGCCAGCAGTTTGAAGCCGGGACAGGGGGCCGGCGGCACCGGGGAGCTGTTTTTT. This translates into CASSLKPGQGAGGTGELFF.

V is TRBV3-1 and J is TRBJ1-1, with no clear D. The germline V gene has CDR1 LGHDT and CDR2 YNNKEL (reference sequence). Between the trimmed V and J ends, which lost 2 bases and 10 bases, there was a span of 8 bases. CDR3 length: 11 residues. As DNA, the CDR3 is TGTGCCAGCAGCCAATGGGGAACAGCTTTCTTT. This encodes CASSQWGTAFF. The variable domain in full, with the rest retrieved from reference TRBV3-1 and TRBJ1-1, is DTAVSQTPKYLVTQMGNDKSIKCEQNLGHDTMYWYKQDSKKFLKIMFSYNNKELIINETVPNRFSPKSPDKAHLNLHINSLELGDSAVYFCASSQWGTAFFGQGTRLTVV.

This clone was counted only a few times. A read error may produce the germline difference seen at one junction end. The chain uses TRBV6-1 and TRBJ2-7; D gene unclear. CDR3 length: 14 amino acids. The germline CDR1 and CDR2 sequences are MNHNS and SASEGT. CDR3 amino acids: CASNLDQSSYERYF. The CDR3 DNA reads TGTGCCAGCAACCTGGACCAAAGCTCCTACGAGCGGTACTTC.

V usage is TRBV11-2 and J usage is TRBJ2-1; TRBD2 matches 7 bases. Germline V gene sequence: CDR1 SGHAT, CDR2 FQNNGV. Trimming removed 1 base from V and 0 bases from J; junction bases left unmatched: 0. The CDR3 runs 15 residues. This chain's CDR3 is CASSLGDYSYNEQFF. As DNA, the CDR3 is TGTGCCAGCAGCTTAGGGGACTACTCCTACAATGAGCAGTTCTTC.

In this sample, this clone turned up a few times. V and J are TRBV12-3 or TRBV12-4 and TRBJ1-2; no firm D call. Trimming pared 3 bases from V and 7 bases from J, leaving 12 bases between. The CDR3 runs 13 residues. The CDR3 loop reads CASSFAGISGYTF. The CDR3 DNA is TGTGCCAGCAGTTTCGCTGGGATTTCTGGCTACACCTTC.